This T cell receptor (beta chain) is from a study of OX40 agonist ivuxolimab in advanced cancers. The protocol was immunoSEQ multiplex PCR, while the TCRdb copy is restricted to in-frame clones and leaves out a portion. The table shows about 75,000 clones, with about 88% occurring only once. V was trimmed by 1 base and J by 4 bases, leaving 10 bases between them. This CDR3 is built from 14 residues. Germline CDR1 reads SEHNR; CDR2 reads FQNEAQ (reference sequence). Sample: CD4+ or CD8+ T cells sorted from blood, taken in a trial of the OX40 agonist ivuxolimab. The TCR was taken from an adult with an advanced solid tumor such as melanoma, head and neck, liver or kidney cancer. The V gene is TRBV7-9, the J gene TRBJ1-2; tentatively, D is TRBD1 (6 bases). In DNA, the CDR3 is TGTGCCAGCAGCTTAGTGCAGGGGAGCTATGGCTACACCTTC. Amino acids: CASSLVQGSYGYTF.